Below are 11 T cell receptor beta chains sequenced from a single sample in a study of T cell responses to AZD1222 COVID-19 vaccine. Data came from immunoSEQ multiplex PCR; TCRdb stores just in-frame clones and leaves some out. The table records fewer than 120,000 clones, around 85% of them present only once. The source was peripheral blood, collected on day 0 of AZD1222 vaccination. The receptors were sampled from an adult in good health.

This chain joins TRBV6-5 and TRBJ1-5, with no clear D. Germline loops: CDR1 MNHEY, CDR2 SVGAGI. The CDR3 loop spans 15 amino acids. Trimming left V 4 bases short and J 3 bases short, with 13 bases between. CDR3 amino acids: CASSFQKGSNQPQHF. The CDR3 DNA reads as TGTGCCAGCAGTTTCCAAAAGGGCTCCAATCAGCCCCAGCATTTT.

As regards this clone: One end of the junction is discordant with germline, which a read error may explain. The rearrangement links TRBV4-1 to TRBJ1-5; 7 bases map to TRBD1. The CDR3 is 15 amino acids. Germline V CDR1 and CDR2: MGHRA, YSYEKL. The CDR3 region is CASSQGHRGDQAQHF. The CDR3, as DNA: TGCGCCAGCAGCCAAGGTCACAGGGGAGATCAGGCCCAGCATTTT.

The V and J genes are TRBV6-5 and TRBJ1-1; D not certain. Trimming removed 4 bases from V and 2 bases from J, with 14 bases in between. The CDR3 is 15 amino acids. Per the germline V gene, CDR1 is MNHEY and CDR2 is SVGAGI. The CDR3 DNA sequence: TGTGCCAGCAGTTCCGACCCCGGCCCAAACACTGAAGCTTTCTTT. It yields the protein CASSSDPGPNTEAFF.

V gene TRBV6-5 combines with J gene TRBJ1-5; perhaps TRBD1 as D (5 bases). Germline V gene lookup returns CDR1 MNHEY and CDR2 SVGAGI. The V end lost 7 bases, the J end lost 4 bases, and 11 bases lay between the germline ends. CDR3 length: 13 residues. Written as DNA, the CDR3 is TGTGCCAGCATGGGACGGGGGAATCAGCCCCAGCATTTT. It encodes CASMGRGNQPQHF.

V usage is TRBV13 and J usage is TRBJ2-1; TRBD2 matches 8 bases. Per germline, CDR1 PRHDT and CDR2 FYEKMQ (reference sequence). V dropped 2 bases and J dropped 5; count of bases not matched to a gene: 5. This CDR3 is 15 amino acids long. The CDR3 reads CASSLWLAGNNEQFF. In DNA form, the CDR3 reads TGTGCCAGCAGCTTATGGCTAGCGGGCAACAATGAGCAGTTCTTC.

V is TRBV30 and J is TRBJ2-2; TRBD2 matches at 11 bases. V lost 0 bases, J lost 1 base, and 4 bases stayed unmatched. The V gene's germline CDR1 is GTSNPN and CDR2 SVGIG (reference sequence). This CDR3 is built from 17 residues. The DNA of the CDR3 is TGTGCCTGGAGTGTAGTCCTAGCGGGGGGGAACACCGGGGAGCTGTTTTTT. Translation: CAWSVVLAGGNTGELFF.

The CDR3 here is CASSASGSGTDTQYF. The DNA for the CDR3 is TGTGCCAGCAGCGCGAGCGGGAGTGGTACAGATACGCAGTATTTT. This rearrangement joins TRBV11-3 to TRBJ2-3, with 8 positions matching TRBD2. V gave up 5 bases and J gave up 3 bases; unmatched junction bases: 7. CDR3 size: 15 residues. Per germline, CDR1 SGHNT and CDR2 YENEEA. Full variable domain (rest looked up from reference TRBV11-3 and TRBJ2-3): EAGVVQSPRYKIIEKKQPVAFWCNPISGHNTLYWYLQNLGQGPELLIRYENEEAVDDSQLPKDRFSAERLKGVDSTLKIQPAELGDSAVYLCASSASGSGTDTQYFGPGTRLTVL.

The chain links TRBV19 to TRBJ2-7; the D gene is possibly TRBD1 (6 bases). Trimming left V 9 bases short and J 0 bases short, with 18 bases between. The length of the CDR3 is 15 residues. From germline, CDR1 is LNHDA and CDR2 SQIVND (reference sequence). CDR3 loop: CASTGPDRSSYEQYF. The CDR3 bases are TGTGCCAGCACGGGCCCAGACAGGAGCTCCTACGAGCAGTACTTC.

CDR3 in DNA: TGTGCCAGCAGATATAGCGGGGGGAACACCGGGGAGCTGTTTTTT. It translates to CASRYSGGNTGELFF. The gene calls are TRBV7-8 and TRBJ2-2, with TRBD2 matching 9 bases. In germline, CDR1 is SGHVS, CDR2 FQNEAQ. The V gene end was trimmed by 6 bases and the J gene end by 1 base; junction bases not matched to a gene: 3. This CDR3 region has 15 residues.

On this clone: Other nucleotide sequences in the sample specify the same CDR3. The rearrangement joins TRBV28 to TRBJ2-7; a possible D gene is TRBD2 (6 bases). CDR1 is MDHEN and CDR2 is SYDVKM in the germline V gene. V lost 3 bases, J lost 4 bases, and 10 bases lay in between. The CDR3 runs to 13 residues. Written as DNA, the CDR3 is TGTGCCAGCAGTTTGGGCGGGGTTTACGAGCAGTACTTC. Translating it yields CASSLGGVYEQYF.

In its sample, this clone was seen once. The chain couples TRBV28 to TRBJ1-2; TRBD1 is a possible D gene (6 bases). CDR1 is MDHEN and CDR2 is SYDVKM in the germline V gene. The CDR3 is 15 residues long. Trimming cost V 6 bases and J 5 bases, with 19 bases left between them. CDR3 region: CASRRFGQMTYGYTF. CDR3 DNA: TGTGCCAGCAGGAGATTCGGACAGATGACGTATGGCTACACCTTC.